The 17 T cell receptor beta chains listed next were all sequenced from one sample in a study of T cells in Graves' hyperthyroidism and ophthalmopathy. It was RNA transcripts that yielded the amplified TCR beta CDR3 regions. The HTBI set primed first-round TCR CDR3 RT-PCR. TCRdb passed the multiplex PCR reads through MiXCR, listing each CDR3 protein once. The profile shows around 250,000 distinct CDR3 sequences, around 25% of them singletons. The sequencing input was blood. The origin of the receptors is a woman aged 35 to 49 with Graves' ophthalmopathy.

Of note for this clonotype: Possible read error: a much larger clone is one base away. The CDR3 sequence: CASSQGLCSYEQYF. The CDR3 nucleotides are TGCGCCAGCAGCCAAGGTCTCTGCTCCTACGAGCAGTACTTC. The chain couples TRBV4-1 to TRBJ2-7; D is unresolved. The V and J ends lost 1 base and 0 bases respectively, with 7 bases between them. The CDR3 extends over 14 amino acids. Germline V gene data show CDR1 as MGHRA and CDR2 as YSYEKL.

This clonotype was seen repeatedly, ten times or more. The V gene is TRBV4-1, the J gene TRBJ2-7, with TRBD1 matching over 9 bases. The V gene's germline CDR1 is MGHRA and CDR2 YSYEKL. The ends lost 0 bases at V and 6 bases at J; junction bases unmatched: 6. CDR3 length: 15 residues. CDR3: CASSQEGTGKSEQYF. CDR3 DNA sequence: TGCGCCAGCAGCCAAGAGGGGACAGGGAAGAGCGAGCAGTACTTC.

This clonotype was counted many times. The chain combines TRBV15 with TRBJ2-7, with 8 bases that match TRBD2. CDR1 and CDR2 (germline): LNHNV, YYDKDF (reference sequence). The CDR3 length is 16 residues. The ends lost 5 bases at V and 6 bases at J; junction bases unmatched: 15. The CDR3 loop reads CATSGGPGLGWSEQYF. The CDR3 bases are TGTGCCACCAGCGGAGGACCGGGACTAGGATGGAGCGAGCAGTACTTC.

This clonotype has at least ten counts. This chain connects TRBV29-1 to TRBJ2-7; TRBD2 matches 11 bases. J lost 4 bases, V lost 4 bases, and 6 bases had no gene match. The CDR3 has 14 residues. Germline-derived CDR1 and CDR2 are SQVTM and ANQGSEA. The CDR3 protein is CSVVGTSGGYEQYF. CDR3 nucleotide sequence: TGCAGCGTTGTAGGGACTAGCGGTGGGTACGAGCAGTACTTC.

The sample holds many counts of this clonotype. The chain's CDR3 is CASSHGTSVTGELFF. CDR3 bases: TGCGCCAGCAGCCATGGGACTAGTGTCACCGGGGAGCTGTTTTTT. The chain links TRBV5-1 to TRBJ2-2; 8 nucleotides line up with TRBD2. CDR1 is SGHRS and CDR2 is YFSETQ in the germline V gene. The CDR3 has 15 amino acids. The V segment lost 4 bases and the J segment 4 bases; nucleotides outside the gene matches: 6.

This clonotype was seen a single time. A junction boundary mismatches the germline segment, possibly from a read error. V and J are TRBV6-1 and TRBJ1-1, with D possibly being TRBD1 (6 bases). Germline loops: CDR1 MNHNS, CDR2 SASEGT. The CDR3 is 13 residues long. CDR3 coding DNA: TGTGCCAGCAGCCTCAGGGGTGGCACTAAAGCTTTCTTT. Translated, it gives CASSLRGGTKAFF.

This clonotype was observed at least ten times. V gene TRBV2 combines with J gene TRBJ2-1; D ambiguous. This CDR3 is 12 amino acids long. Trimming stripped 3 bases from V and 5 bases from J, with 5 bases between. Germline values: CDR1 SNHLY, CDR2 FYNNEI. CDR3 coding DNA: TGTGCCAGCAGTGATGGAGACAATGAGCAGTTCTTC. This gives the protein CASSDGDNEQFF. Looking up the rest from reference TRBV2 and TRBJ2-1 gives the full variable domain: EPEVTQTPSHQVTQMGQEVILRCVPISNHLYFYWYRQILGQKVEFLVSFYNNEISEKSEIFDDQFSVERPDGSNFTLKIRSTKLEDSAMYFCASSDGDNEQFFGPGTRLTVL.

The table lists this clonotype with many counts. J is TRBJ2-5 and V is TRBV6-5, with 9 positions matching TRBD2. Per germline, CDR1 MNHEY and CDR2 SVGAGI. This CDR3 spans 14 amino acids. V shed 6 bases and J 5 bases; nucleotides not matched to a gene: 7. The CDR3 nucleotides read TGTGCCAGCAGATTAGCGGGAGTGCGGGAGACCCAGTACTTC. This sequence encodes CASRLAGVRETQYF.

This clonotype was detected ten times or more. The chain joins TRBV20-1 to TRBJ2-5; D is uncertain. Germline V gene data show CDR1 as DFQATT and CDR2 as SNEGSKA (reference sequence). V was clipped by 5 bases and J by 5 bases, with 18 bases between them. This CDR3 has 14 amino acids. CDR3 bases: TGCAGTGCTGCGATTGGAGCTACCCTGGAGACCCAGTACTTC. It yields the protein CSAAIGATLETQYF.

The genes are TRBV5-6 and TRBJ1-6; D not certain. Per germline, CDR1 SGHDT and CDR2 YYEEEE. V lost 2 bases and J lost 5, with 11 bases in between. This CDR3 is 15 amino acids long. The CDR3: CASSLRGTNNSPLHF. Written as DNA, the CDR3 is TGTGCCAGCAGCTTACGAGGAACCAATAATTCACCCCTCCACTTT. The whole variable domain, remainder taken from reference TRBV5-6 and TRBJ1-6, is DAGVTQSPTHLIKTRGQQVTLRCSPKSGHDTVSWYQQALGQGPQFIFQYYEEEERQRGNFPDRFSGHQFPNYSSELNVNALLLGDSALYLCASSLRGTNNSPLHFGNGTRLTVT.

This clonotype was counted between two and nine times. The chain is built from TRBV2 and TRBJ2-5; D may be TRBD1 or TRBD2 (6 bases each). V was clipped by 5 bases and J by 2 bases, with 18 bases between them. The CDR3 sequence is 16 residues long. In germline, CDR1 is SNHLY, CDR2 FYNNEI. CDR3: CASSQQGSGGQETQYF. The CDR3 coding sequence is TGTGCCAGCAGTCAACAGGGATCTGGGGGGCAAGAGACCCAGTACTTC.

This clonotype occurred many times. A much larger clone lies one base from this, so it may be a read error. The rearrangement uses TRBV2 and TRBJ1-5; D not resolved. The CDR3 has 13 residues. Germline V CDR1 and CDR2: SNHLY, FYNNEI. CDR3 bases: TGTGCCGGCAGTGAAGGATACAATCAGCCCCAGCATTTT. Translation: CAGSEGYNQPQHF.

The genes are TRBV12-3 or TRBV12-4 and TRBJ1-5; no reliable D call. CDR3 length equals 17 residues. V lost 3 bases and J 0 bases, leaving 15 bases between the germline ends. The CDR3 sequence: CASSLRVGVYSNQPQHF. As DNA, the CDR3 is TGTGCCAGCAGTTTGCGGGTCGGGGTCTATAGCAATCAGCCCCAGCATTTT.

This clonotype was detected ten times or more. The V gene is TRBV3-1, the J gene TRBJ1-1; no firm D call. V was pared by 0 bases and J by 1 base, with 12 bases between. This CDR3 has 16 residues. Germline-derived CDR1 and CDR2 are LGHDT and YNNKEL (reference sequence). The CDR3 region is CASSQDEAGQNTEAFF. DNA for the CDR3: TGTGCCAGCAGCCAAGATGAGGCCGGGCAGAACACTGAAGCTTTCTTT.

This clonotype was detected a few times. V and J are TRBV3-1 and TRBJ1-1; a possible D gene is TRBD1 (6 bases). The CDR3 length is 13 residues. V was pared by 1 base and J by 4 bases, with 7 bases between. Germline values: CDR1 LGHDT, CDR2 YNNKEL (reference sequence). The CDR3 loop reads CASSQVQGTEAFF. CDR3 nucleotides: TGTGCCAGCAGCCAAGTACAGGGCACTGAAGCTTTCTTT.

In its sample, this clonotype was seen many times. The J gene is TRBJ2-7, the V gene TRBV19, with a possible D match to TRBD1 (5 bases). V shed 5 bases and J shed 6 bases, with 11 bases lying between them. The germline gives CDR1 LNHDA, CDR2 SQIVND (reference sequence). The CDR3 is made up of 12 amino acids. The CDR3 DNA follows: TGTGCCAGTAGTGACAGACAACGCGAGCAGTACTTC. This encodes CASSDRQREQYF.

This clonotype was found many times. V and J are TRBV6-5 and TRBJ2-5; D is undetermined. The CDR3 contains 13 residues. V dropped 2 bases and J dropped 3 bases, with 7 bases sitting between them. The germline gives CDR1 MNHEY, CDR2 SVGAGI. CDR3 residues: CASSYDAEETQYF. The CDR3 region has the DNA TGTGCCAGCAGTTACGACGCGGAAGAGACCCAGTACTTC.